These T cell receptor beta chains were read from a single sample in a study of T cells of healthy individuals. TCRdb re-derived calls from the 5' RACE reads in MiXCR, one entry per CDR3 protein. Among around 80,000 distinct CDR3 sequences listed, more than 5% were seen once. These receptors all stem from a female donor in good health. Both conserved end residues are part of each CDR3. The D gene is left open where the match is weak. Size is stated for part of the rows, as once, few or many counts, or as a class when the clone is expanded.

V	length	J	size	D	CDR3	DNA
TRBV28	14	TRBJ1-1	NA	NA	CASATQTGNTEAFF	TGTGCCAGCGCCACCCAGACCGGGAACACTGAAGCTTTCTTT
TRBV5-1	14	TRBJ1-1	few	TRBD1	CASSLVGQGTEAFF	TGCGCCAGCAGCTTGGTGGGACAGGGAACTGAAGCTTTCTTT
TRBV18	15	TRBJ2-6	NA	NA	CASSPSSAGANVLTF	TGTGCCAGCTCACCGAGCTCAGCTGGGGCCAACGTCCTGACTTTC
TRBV7-6	16	TRBJ2-1	many	TRBD2	CASSPQATSGRNEQFF	TGTGCCAGCAGCCCCCAGGCTACTAGCGGGAGAAATGAGCAGTTCTTC
TRBV6-2/TRBV6-3	14	TRBJ1-5	NA	NA	CASSSLMGNQPQHF	TGTGCCAGCAGTTCCCTCATGGGGAATCAGCCCCAGCATTTT
TRBV4-1	14	TRBJ1-5	many	TRBD1	CASSPTGVRQPQHF	TGCGCCAGCAGCCCCACAGGGGTTCGACAGCCCCAGCATTTT
TRBV29-1	14	TRBJ2-1	many	TRBD2	CSVAGTSDYNEQFF	TGCAGCGTTGCCGGGACTAGCGATTACAATGAGCAGTTCTTC
TRBV7-8	13	TRBJ1-1	few	TRBD1	CASRKQGEAEAFF	TGTGCCAGCAGGAAGCAGGGGGAGGCTGAAGCTTTCTTT
TRBV28	13	TRBJ1-1	many	NA	CASRMLMNTEAFF	TGTGCCAGCAGAATGCTGATGAACACTGAAGCTTTCTTT
TRBV7-2	15	TRBJ2-1	many	TRBD2	CASIPRGLSYNEQFF	TGTGCCAGCATCCCTAGGGGACTATCATACAATGAGCAGTTCTTC
TRBV6-6	11	TRBJ2-1	many	NA	CASSYGSKQFF	TGTGCCAGCAGTTATGGGTCTAAGCAGTTCTTC
TRBV11-2	14	TRBJ2-3	NA	NA	CASSHRLGQDTQYF	TGTGCCAGCAGCCATCGACTCGGACAAGATACGCAGTATTTT
TRBV7-6	15	TRBJ2-1	NA	TRBD2	CASSRRGGLYNEQFF	TGTGCCAGCAGCCGGCGGGGGGGGTTATACAATGAGCAGTTCTTC
TRBV20-1	14	TRBJ1-1	NA	NA	CSAREGQLHTEAFF	TGCAGTGCTAGAGAAGGACAGCTCCACACTGAAGCTTTCTTT
TRBV6-5	14	TRBJ1-1	many	NA	CASSYSIGGTEAFF	TGTGCCAGCAGTTACTCGATTGGGGGGACTGAAGCTTTCTTT
TRBV30	15	TRBJ2-1	few	NA	CAWSELAQGPHEQFF	TGTGCCTGGAGTGAGTTGGCCCAGGGTCCCCATGAGCAGTTCTTC
TRBV28	14	TRBJ2-7	NA	NA	CASTSGEISYEQYF	TGTGCCAGCACCTCAGGGGAGATTAGTTACGAGCAGTACTTC
TRBV6-5	15	TRBJ2-3	many	TRBD1	CASSLDRGATDTQYF	TGTGCCAGCAGCCTGGACAGGGGAGCAACAGATACGCAGTATTTT
TRBV7-9	13	TRBJ1-2	many	NA	CASSLPGDYGYTF	TGTGCCAGCAGCTTACCGGGCGACTATGGCTACACCTTC
TRBV30	14	TRBJ2-3	many	NA	CAWTRGGSTDTQYF	TGTGCCTGGACGAGGGGGGGAAGCACAGATACGCAGTATTTT
TRBV29-1	14	TRBJ2-1	many	NA	CSGARGTSYNEQFF	TGCAGCGGGGCACGCGGTACCTCCTACAATGAGCAGTTCTTC
TRBV7-9	15	TRBJ1-2	few	NA	CASSPQGAFNYGYTF	TGTGCCAGCAGCCCCCAGGGCGCTTTCAACTATGGCTACACCTTC
TRBV2	11	TRBJ2-7	many	NA	CARQSGSEQYF	TGTGCCAGACAATCCGGGAGCGAGCAGTACTTC
TRBV3-1	18	TRBJ2-1	few	TRBD2	CASSQGAGGGSSYNEQFF	TGTGCCAGCAGCCAAGGGGCTGGTGGCGGGAGCTCCTACAATGAGCAGTTCTTC
TRBV30	13	TRBJ1-1	many	NA	CAWSAGLATEAFF	TGTGCCTGGAGTGCAGGGCTTGCCACTGAAGCTTTCTTT
TRBV3-1	14	TRBJ1-1	NA	NA	CASSHLLGGTEAFF	TGTGCCAGCAGCCATTTACTCGGGGGGACTGAAGCTTTCTTT
TRBV18	12	TRBJ2-7	many	TRBD2	CASHSGGSEQYF	TGTGCCAGCCATAGCGGGGGCAGCGAGCAGTACTTC
TRBV12-5	16	TRBJ2-5	many	TRBD2	CASGLTRPSGQETQYF	TGTGCTAGTGGACTCACCCGCCCTAGCGGCCAAGAGACCCAGTACTTC
TRBV5-6	14	TRBJ1-5	NA	NA	CASSLQGIRQPQHF	TGTGCCAGCAGCTTGCAGGGGATACGGCAGCCCCAGCATTTT
TRBV7-2	16	TRBJ1-3	many	NA	CASSFFGQFPGNTIYF	TGTGCCAGCAGCTTTTTCGGGCAGTTCCCTGGAAACACCATATATTTT
TRBV5-1	16	TRBJ2-7	many	NA	CASSTRPGTLTYEQYF	TGCGCCAGCAGCACCCGCCCCGGGACACTTACCTACGAGCAGTACTTC
TRBV7-9	15	TRBJ2-7	NA	NA	CASSFQAGGDYEQYF	TGTGCCAGCAGCTTTCAAGCGGGCGGGGACTACGAGCAGTACTTC
TRBV5-5	15	TRBJ2-1	many	NA	CASAKGGALENEQFF	TGTGCCAGCGCGAAAGGGGGAGCACTCGAGAATGAGCAGTTCTTC
TRBV7-2	16	TRBJ1-3	few	TRBD1	CASSRPRTGTGNTIYF	TGTGCCAGCAGCCGACCCCGGACAGGGACTGGAAACACCATATATTTT
TRBV11-2	12	TRBJ1-2	few	NA	CASSSRTSGYTF	TGTGCCAGCAGCTCCAGGACCTCCGGCTACACCTTC
TRBV7-6	14	TRBJ2-2	many	NA	CASSLAQNTGELFF	TGTGCCAGCAGCTTAGCCCAGAACACCGGGGAGCTGTTTTTT
TRBV6-5	15	TRBJ1-1	many	NA	CASSYGGLTNTEAFF	TGTGCCAGCAGTTACGGGGGGCTGACGAACACTGAAGCTTTCTTT
TRBV6-6	15	TRBJ2-1	NA	TRBD1	CASSSQGAGRAEQFF	TGTGCCAGCTCCTCACAGGGGGCAGGACGAGCTGAGCAGTTCTTC
TRBV7-2	12	TRBJ1-3	NA	NA	CASSPQGYDIYF	TGTGCCAGCAGCCCACAGGGTTATGACATATATTTT
TRBV28	16	TRBJ2-7	many	TRBD1	CASSLNRGRRPYEQYF	TGTGCCAGCAGCCTTAACAGGGGCCGACGTCCCTACGAGCAGTACTTC